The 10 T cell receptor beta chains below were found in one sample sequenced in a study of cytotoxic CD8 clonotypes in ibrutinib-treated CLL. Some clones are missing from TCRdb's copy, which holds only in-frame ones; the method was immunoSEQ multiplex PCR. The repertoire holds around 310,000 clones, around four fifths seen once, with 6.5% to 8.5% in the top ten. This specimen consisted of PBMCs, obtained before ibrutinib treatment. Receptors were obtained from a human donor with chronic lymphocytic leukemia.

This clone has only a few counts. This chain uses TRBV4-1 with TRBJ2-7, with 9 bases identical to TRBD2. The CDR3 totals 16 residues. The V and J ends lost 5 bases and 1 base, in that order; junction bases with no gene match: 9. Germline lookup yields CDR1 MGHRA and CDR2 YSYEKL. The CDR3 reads CASSERPSGISYEQYF. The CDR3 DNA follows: TGCGCCAGCAGCGAAAGACCTAGCGGGATATCCTACGAGCAGTACTTC.

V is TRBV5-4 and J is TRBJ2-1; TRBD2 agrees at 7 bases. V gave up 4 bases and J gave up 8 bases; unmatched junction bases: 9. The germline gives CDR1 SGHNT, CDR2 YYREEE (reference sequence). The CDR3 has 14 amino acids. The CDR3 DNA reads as TGTGCCAGCAGCAATTGGGGGGGAATGGATGAGCAGTTCTTC. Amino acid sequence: CASSNWGGMDEQFF.

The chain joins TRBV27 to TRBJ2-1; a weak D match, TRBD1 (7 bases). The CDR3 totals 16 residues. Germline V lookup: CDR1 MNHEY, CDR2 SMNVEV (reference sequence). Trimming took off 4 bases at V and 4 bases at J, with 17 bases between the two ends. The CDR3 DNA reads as TGTGCCAGCAGTTCCTGGGGGGACAGAGCATACAATGAGCAGTTCTTC. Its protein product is CASSSWGDRAYNEQFF.

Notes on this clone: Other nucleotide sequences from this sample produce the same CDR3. The CDR3 coding sequence is TGTGCCAGCAGTTATCGTGTGGGGACAGAAGCTTTCTTT. Translated: CASSYRVGTEAFF. The V and J genes are TRBV6-5 and TRBJ1-1; D perhaps matches TRBD1 (6 bases). The CDR3 covers 13 residues. The germline CDR1 and CDR2 sequences are MNHEY and SVGAGI. Trimming took off 3 bases at V and 8 bases at J, with 13 bases between the two ends.

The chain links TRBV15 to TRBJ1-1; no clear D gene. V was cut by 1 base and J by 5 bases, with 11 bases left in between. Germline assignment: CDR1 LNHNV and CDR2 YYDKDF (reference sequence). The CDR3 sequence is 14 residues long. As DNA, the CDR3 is TGTGCCACCAGCAGAGCCTCAAAGGGAACTGAAGCTTTCTTT. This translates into CATSRASKGTEAFF.

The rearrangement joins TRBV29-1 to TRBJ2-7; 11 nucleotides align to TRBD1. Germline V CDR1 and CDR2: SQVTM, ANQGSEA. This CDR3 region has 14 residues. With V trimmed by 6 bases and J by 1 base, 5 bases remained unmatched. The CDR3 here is CSVRDRGVSYEQYF. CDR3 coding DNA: TGCAGCGTCCGGGACAGGGGGGTATCCTACGAGCAGTACTTC.

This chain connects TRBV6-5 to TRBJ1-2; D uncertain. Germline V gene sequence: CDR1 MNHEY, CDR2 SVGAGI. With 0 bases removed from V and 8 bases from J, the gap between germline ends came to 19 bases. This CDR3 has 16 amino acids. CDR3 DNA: TGTGCCAGCAGTTACTCGCCACCGATCGGGGTATGGGGCTACACCTTC. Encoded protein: CASSYSPPIGVWGYTF.

In nucleotides, the CDR3 is TGCGCCAGCAGCTTGTCGGGCGGGAGTGCAGATACGCAGTATTTT. It codes for CASSLSGGSADTQYF. The V gene is TRBV5-1, the J gene TRBJ2-3; TRBD2 matches 7 bases. Germline V gene data show CDR1 as SGHRS and CDR2 as YFSETQ. Trimming at V came to 1 base and at J to 4 bases, leaving 6 bases not matched to a gene. This CDR3 region has 15 residues.

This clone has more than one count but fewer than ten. The CDR3 is CASSAREGTYNEQFF. The CDR3 DNA is TGTGCCAGCAGCGCCCGGGAGGGGACCTACAATGAGCAGTTCTTC. The genes are TRBV9 and TRBJ2-1, with 8 bases aligning to TRBD2. The V gene end was trimmed by 3 bases and the J gene end by 2 bases; junction bases not matched to a gene: 4. Germline V gene lookup returns CDR1 SGDLS and CDR2 YYNGEE. The CDR3 runs to 15 residues.

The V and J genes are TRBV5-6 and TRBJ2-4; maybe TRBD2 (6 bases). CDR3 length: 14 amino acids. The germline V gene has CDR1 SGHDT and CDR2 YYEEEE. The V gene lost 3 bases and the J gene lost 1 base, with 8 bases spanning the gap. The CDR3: CASSWREAKNIQYF. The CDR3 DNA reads TGTGCCAGCAGCTGGAGGGAGGCCAAAAACATTCAGTACTTC.